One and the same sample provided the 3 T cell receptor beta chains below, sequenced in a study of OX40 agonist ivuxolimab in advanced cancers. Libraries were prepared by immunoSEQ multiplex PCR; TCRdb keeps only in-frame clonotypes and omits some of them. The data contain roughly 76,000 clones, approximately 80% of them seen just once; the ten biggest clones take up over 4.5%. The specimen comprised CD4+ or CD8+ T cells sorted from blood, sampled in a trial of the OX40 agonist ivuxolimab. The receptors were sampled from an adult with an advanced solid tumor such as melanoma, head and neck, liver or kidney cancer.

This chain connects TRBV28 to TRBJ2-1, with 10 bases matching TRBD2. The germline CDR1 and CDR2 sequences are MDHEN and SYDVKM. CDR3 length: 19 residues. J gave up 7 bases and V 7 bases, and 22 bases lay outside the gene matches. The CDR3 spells CASTPRGLAGALSGNEQFF. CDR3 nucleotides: TGTGCCAGCACCCCCCGCGGGCTAGCGGGGGCCCTTTCAGGGAATGAGCAGTTCTTC.

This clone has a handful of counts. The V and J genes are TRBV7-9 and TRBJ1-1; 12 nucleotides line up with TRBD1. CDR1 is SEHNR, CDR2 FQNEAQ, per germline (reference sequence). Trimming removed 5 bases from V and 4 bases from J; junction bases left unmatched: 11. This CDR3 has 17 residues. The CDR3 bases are TGTGCCAGCAGCGCGGGGACAGGGGGCCTTTTGGGCACTGAAGCTTTCTTT. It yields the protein CASSAGTGGLLGTEAFF.

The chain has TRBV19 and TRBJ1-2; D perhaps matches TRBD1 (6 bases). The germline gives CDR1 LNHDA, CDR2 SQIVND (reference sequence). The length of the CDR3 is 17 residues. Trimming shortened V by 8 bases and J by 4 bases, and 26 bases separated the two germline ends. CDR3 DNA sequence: TGTGCCAGTCACCAAACAGGGATAGGTGAGGTTTCCTATGGCTACACCTTC. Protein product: CASHQTGIGEVSYGYTF.